Below are 8 T cell receptor beta chains sequenced from a single sample in a study of read filtering for tumor transcriptome and immune sequencing. Molecular barcoded adaptors covering alpha/delta and beta/gamma chains were used on 400 ng RNA. MiXCR, applied by TCRdb to the reads, yields one record per CDR3 protein. Of some 25,000 distinct CDR3 sequences listed, 20% to 25% were seen once; the top ten hold roughly a sixth. Sequenced material: a population of CD138-negative cells sorted from bone marrow. The receptor source for this set is a donor at least 40 years old with multiple myeloma.

In this sample, this clonotype turned up many times. The chain combines TRBV29-1 with TRBJ2-1; D gene ambiguous. In germline, CDR1 is SQVTM, CDR2 ANQGSEA. The CDR3 sequence is 15 residues long. Trimming shortened V by 2 bases and J by 4 bases, and 15 bases separated the two germline ends. The CDR3 spells CSVELPYGRYNEQFF. CDR3 nucleotide sequence: TGCAGCGTTGAACTTCCCTACGGTCGGTACAATGAGCAGTTCTTC.

Many counts were recorded for this clonotype. This rearrangement joins TRBV20-1 to TRBJ2-1; 7 bases align to TRBD2. Looked up from germline, CDR1 is DFQATT and CDR2 is SNEGSKA (reference sequence). V was clipped by 2 bases and J by 4 bases; unmatched bases: 5. The CDR3 is 14 residues long. This CDR3 reads CSARKIAGYNEQFF. The CDR3 bases are TGCAGTGCTAGAAAGATAGCGGGTTACAATGAGCAGTTCTTC.

This clonotype was seen ten or more times. A junction boundary mismatches the germline segment, possibly from a read error. The genes are TRBV7-9 and TRBJ1-1; 7 nucleotides align to TRBD1. The CDR3 has 15 amino acids. In germline, CDR1 is SEHNR, CDR2 FQNEAQ (reference sequence). The CDR3: CASSSRQGMNTEAFF. CDR3 nucleotides: TGTGCCAGCAGCTCGAGACAGGGAATGAACACTGAAGCTTTTTTT.

This clonotype has ten or more counts. V and J are TRBV5-6 and TRBJ2-3; 9 bases are shared with TRBD1. Germline loops: CDR1 SGHDT, CDR2 YYEEEE. V lost 4 bases, J lost 6 bases, and 9 bases stayed unmatched. CDR3 length equals 15 residues. The CDR3 DNA reads TGTGCCAGCAGCCCACCGGGACAGGGTTTCGATACGCAGTATTTT. Amino acids: CASSPPGQGFDTQYF.

There are many counts of this clonotype. The V call is TRBV7-9, the J call TRBJ2-7; D is undetermined. In germline, CDR1 is SEHNR, CDR2 FQNEAQ (reference sequence). Trimming shortened V by 5 bases and J by 7 bases, and 15 bases separated the two germline ends. The CDR3 covers 13 residues. DNA for the CDR3: TGTGCCAGCAGCCTGACGGTTTCGTGGGAGCAGTACTTC. Protein: CASSLTVSWEQYF.

Many counts were recorded for this clonotype. The chain combines TRBV5-1 with TRBJ1-1, with D possibly TRBD1 on 5 matching bases. The V gene lost 0 bases and the J gene lost 7 bases, with 10 bases spanning the gap. In germline, CDR1 is SGHRS, CDR2 YFSETQ. This CDR3 spans 13 amino acids. CDR3 DNA sequence: TGCGCCAGCAGCTTGGTGGGGGGTGGTGAAGCTTTCTTT. It specifies CASSLVGGGEAFF. The variable domain in full, with the rest retrieved from reference TRBV5-1 and TRBJ1-1, is KAGVTQTPRYLIKTRGQQVTLSCSPISGHRSVSWYQQTPGQGLQFLFEYFSETQRNKGNFPGRFSGRQFSNSRSEMNVSTLELGDSALYLCASSLVGGGEAFFGQGTRLTVV.

In its sample, this clonotype was seen many times. The chain is built from TRBV5-1 and TRBJ2-1; 7 positions match TRBD2. The CDR3 is 14 amino acids. Germline trimming cut 0 bases from V and 7 bases from J; bases unmatched to any gene: 4. Germline V gives CDR1 SGHRS, CDR2 YFSETQ. CDR3 residues: CASSLARLANEQFF. The CDR3, as DNA: TGCGCCAGCAGCTTGGCCCGACTAGCAAATGAGCAGTTCTTC.

This clonotype was counted many times. V and J are TRBV6-6 and TRBJ2-5, with 7 bases fitting TRBD1. The CDR3 is 16 residues long. J lost 0 bases, V lost 5 bases, and 9 bases had no gene match. Germline lookup yields CDR1 MNHNY and CDR2 SVGAGI (reference sequence). The CDR3 DNA reads as TGTGCCAGCAGTCCACAGACAGGGCCGTACCAAGAGACCCAGTACTTC. This encodes CASSPQTGPYQETQYF.